This TCR beta chain was observed in a study of T cells in Graves' hyperthyroidism and ophthalmopathy. Researchers took RNA transcripts and amplified the TCR beta CDR3 regions from them. The HTBI primer set drove a first-round RT-PCR of the TCR CDR3. TCRdb re-analysed the multiplex PCR reads in MiXCR, keeping a single row per CDR3 protein. Here the sample spans around 700,000 distinct CDR3 sequences, over 35% being singletons. The trim removed 4 bases at V and 2 bases at J, leaving 5 bases unmatched. The germline V gene has CDR1 SGDLS and CDR2 YYNGEE. This CDR3 region has 15 residues. This clonotype has a single count.

The specimen sequenced was blood. The V call is TRBV9, the J call TRBJ2-7; TRBD2 agrees at 11 bases. This sequence was found in a woman in her forties with Graves' hyperthyroidism. The CDR3 spells CASSFHSGGAYEQYF. The CDR3 DNA sequence: TGTGCCAGCAGCTTCCATAGCGGGGGGGCCTACGAGCAGTACTTC.